The present T cell receptor (beta chain) was sequenced within a study of T cells in Graves' hyperthyroidism and ophthalmopathy. Study findings and constraints: The model made its ophthalmopathy prediction, and onset followed a median around 6.5 months later.

Notes on this clonotype: Its antigen remains unknown.

Exclusion of patients followed from uncontrolled infection, other autoimmune disease, pregnancy or lactation. Amplification of TCR beta CDR3 regions used RNA as the template. RT-PCR in the first round (using the HTBI primer set) targeted the TCR CDR3. Using its own MiXCR run on the multiplex PCR reads, TCRdb lists one record per CDR3 protein. The sample shows fewer than 450,000 distinct CDR3 sequences, around 15% of them seen only once. Between the trimmed V and J ends, which lost 3 bases and 7 bases, there was a span of 13 bases. The CDR3 extends over 14 amino acids. The sequence came from a woman aged 55-70 years with Graves' ophthalmopathy. The sample was blood. The rearrangement uses TRBV12-3 or TRBV12-4 and TRBJ2-1; no firm D call. This CDR3 is CASSLVPEGNEQFF. The CDR3, as DNA: TGTGCCAGCAGTTTGGTCCCGGAAGGGAATGAGCAGTTCTTC.